Listed here is a single TCR beta chain. The antigen it binds to is not known. The sample holds no much larger clone one base away, and base qualities are not on file. Using the deep immunoSEQ assay, TCR CDR3 regions were amplified from genomic DNA by multiplex PCR. Genomic DNA extracted from each cell subset was distributed evenly over all wells of several immunoSEQ 96-well plates, and each plate served as one replicate. For sorted subsets, about 200 ng genomic DNA, equal to tens of thousands of T cell genomes, was loaded into each replicate PCR. Purified libraries were quantified with a Qubit 3.0 fluorometer, sized on a Bioanalyzer 2100, and re-quantified with the KAPA Library Quantification kit. A separate single-read 150-cycle Illumina NextSeq 550 flow cell was used to sequence each immunoSEQ 96-well plate. As for the original processing: Because the immunoSEQ output included only junctional sequences and no quality scores, the filtering could not be the same as the filtering used for full-length reads. To assign V/J genes and CDR3, sequences were annotated using PyIR, a Python wrapper for IgBLAST v1.9, with IMGT germline references. Reads were filtered out if the reads had weak V/J assignments (E-value above 1e-6), no CDR3, stop codons, out-of-frame junctions, or ambiguous translated residues. A V3J clonotype was defined by an identical inferred V gene, J gene, and CDR3 amino acid sequence. The percentage overlap between two repertoires was calculated by dividing the number of shared unique clonotypes by the size of the smaller repertoire. Repertoire richness was assessed with RTK rarefaction, the Chao1 estimator, and Recon v2.1 estimates of unobserved clonotypes. For all TCRbeta clonotypes obtained by the gDNA method from four donors, generation probabilities were computed with OLGA. The source is immuneACCESS, and TCRdb retained only in-frame sequences with V and J called. Part of the clones is not carried over; for the studies checked, unresolved V genes explain less than half of this, and the remainder is unexplained. The V and J calls and clone size come from that table; D and trimming were worked out from the DNA. The sample table holds 550,000 to 850,000 clones, of which approximately 72% were seen once. In total, the top ten clones hold approximately 2% of the sample.

CDR1 SNHLY and CDR2 FYNNEI were looked up in the germline V gene. V drops 2 bases and J drops 8 bases, leaving 16 bases in between. The CDR3 sequence holds 15 residues, the cysteine and phenylalanine included. The kept DNA is CDR3 alone, 45 bases in frame from the first base. Donors were healthy HIV-negative adults with no recently reported acute infections or vaccinations. Only Caucasian adults living in Nashville, Tennessee, USA were represented among the donors. CD4+ T cells were enriched by magnetic negative selection, after which naive cells were positively selected on CD45RA and the negative fraction was taken as the memory subset. Blood was obtained by leukapheresis, after which PBMCs were separated by Ficoll-Histopaque density gradient centrifugation and cryopreserved in liquid nitrogen vapor phase. Analytical flow cytometry was used to check the purity and quantity of each magnetically sorted T cell population. Genomic DNA was isolated from each sorted fraction and quantified by UV absorbance on a Nanodrop 2000c.

This sample was taken from a study of shared clonotypes between healthy human individuals (dated by TCRdb to 2018 to 2021). As for the study more broadly: A few men and two women, aged 18 to 49 years, made up the cohort. Per donor, three plates each were used for CD4 naive and CD4 memory, two for CD8 naive, and one for CD8 memory. To estimate repertoire size and how much clonotypes are shared between individuals, the study performed deep sequencing of blood TCR repertoires from 4 to 6 healthy adults. To increase sequencing depth and limit assay-specific biases, TCR repertoire library preparation and sequencing were carried out by different laboratories using diverse techniques. Between about 0.94 and 8.9 billion PBMCs per donor were obtained by leukapheresis.

Summary of the overall study and its limitations: The small number of donors limited the genetic and exposure-history diversity represented. Naive subsets generally had larger estimated clonotype richness than memory subsets did. Only blood was sampled, and tissue TCR repertoires likely differ from those in blood. Based on pairwise subsampling, the degree of clonotype sharing among donors was expected to be affected by sequencing depth. Even with the large sequencing depth, rarefaction of the sorted-subset datasets indicated that sequencing was incomplete. Higher generation probabilities were observed for clonotypes shared by all four sorted-subset donors than for non-shared clonotypes. When a handful of donors were compared, the shared fraction of clonotypes was about 5.2% for naive CD4, roughly 3.3% for naive CD8, about 2.5% for memory CD4, and roughly 0.4% for memory CD8.

The specimen sequenced was memory CD4+ T cells sorted from blood. Read against the paper, the sample's cell subset or site label means: CD45RA-negative fraction. The chain couples TRBV2 to TRBJ2-1, with the D gene not confidently named. The receptor was derived from a woman in her twenties or thirties in good health. The CDR3 is CASSELWLKAYEQFF. The bases read TGTGCCAGCAGTGAACTTTGGCTCAAGGCGTATGAGCAGTTCTTC.